This T cell receptor beta chain was recovered during a study of T cell responses to AZD1222 COVID-19 vaccine. Sequenced by immunoSEQ multiplex PCR; TCRdb stores in-frame clones only, minus some. The repertoire has approximately 140,000 clones, approximately 90% of them found once; the top ten carry around 3.7%. Points from the study as a whole: Seropositive AZD1222 recipients at baseline numbered only five or six.

V was shortened by 0 bases and J by 0 bases, with 3 bases between the two germline ends. Germline V gene data show CDR1 as SGHNT and CDR2 as YENEEA. This CDR3 is 13 amino acids long. A note on this clone: The antigen remains unidentified.

This specimen consisted of peripheral blood, obtained on day 0 of AZD1222 vaccination. The chain uses TRBV11-3 and TRBJ2-7; D is uncertain. This TCR derives from an adult in good health. The DNA of the CDR3 is TGTGCCAGCAGCTTAGATCTCTCCTACGAGCAGTACTTC. This codes for CASSLDLSYEQYF.